Following are 26 T cell receptor beta chains from one sample sequenced in a study of T cell responses to AZD1222 COVID-19 vaccine. Produced via immunoSEQ multiplex PCR; TCRdb's table is partial and in-frame only. The sample yields 150,000 or so clones, 88% seen once. The material was peripheral blood, obtained on day 0 of AZD1222 vaccination. These receptors all stem from an adult in good health.

V usage is TRBV7-9 and J usage is TRBJ2-3; TRBD1 matches 8 bases. J gave up 6 bases and V 4 bases, and 9 bases lay outside the gene matches. Germline V gene sequence: CDR1 SEHNR, CDR2 FQNEAQ (reference sequence). This CDR3 comprises 15 residues. The CDR3 coding sequence is TGTGCCAGCAGCTCGGACAGGGTTGTGTCGGATACGCAGTATTTT. Protein sequence: CASSSDRVVSDTQYF. The full variable domain, with the rest looked up from reference TRBV7-9 and TRBJ2-3, is DTGVSQNPRHKITKRGQNVTFRCDPISEHNRLYWYRQTLGQGPEFLTYFQNEAQLEKSRLLSDRFSAERPKGSFSTLEIQRTEQGDSAMYLCASSSDRVVSDTQYFGPGTRLTVL.

The chain carries TRBV4-1 and TRBJ2-5, with TRBD1 matching 9 bases. After removal of 1 base from V and 1 base from J, the junction contained 1 base not matched to a gene. Germline V gene lookup returns CDR1 MGHRA and CDR2 YSYEKL. The CDR3 has 15 amino acids. CDR3 nucleotides: TGCGCCAGCAGCCAAGGGGGACAGGGCCAAGAGACCCAGTACTTC. This codes for CASSQGGQGQETQYF.

V usage is TRBV28 and J usage is TRBJ2-7; 8 bases map to TRBD1. Germline lookup yields CDR1 MDHEN and CDR2 SYDVKM. This CDR3 is built from 14 residues. Trimming took 6 bases from V and 0 from J; bases not matched to a gene: 4. The DNA for the CDR3 is TGTGCCAGCAGACTGACAGGGGACTCCTACGAGCAGTACTTC. Protein product: CASRLTGDSYEQYF.

V usage is TRBV7-8 and J usage is TRBJ2-5; TRBD2 agrees at 11 bases. V was pared by 4 bases and J by 1 base, with 2 bases of the junction left unmatched. Germline assignment: CDR1 SGHVS and CDR2 FQNEAQ. This CDR3 is built from 15 residues. CDR3 in amino acids: CASSSGTSGQETQYF. In DNA form, the CDR3 reads TGTGCCAGCAGCTCAGGGACTAGCGGCCAAGAGACCCAGTACTTC.

This sequence joins TRBV4-3 and TRBJ2-1; D ambiguous. The CDR3 spans 11 residues. V was pared by 6 bases and J by 8 bases, with 8 bases between. Germline V lookup: CDR1 LGHNA, CDR2 YSLEER. The CDR3: CASSKSHEQFF. The DNA for the CDR3 is TGCGCCAGCAGTAAATCCCATGAGCAGTTCTTC.

V is TRBV21-1 and J is TRBJ1-1; the DNA was not compared with TRBD1, the D call given in the table. TRBV21-1 constitutes a pseudogene. The length of the CDR3 is 14 residues. As DNA, the CDR3 is TGTGCCAGCAGCAAGGGACAGCCGAACACTGAAGCTTTCTTT. It translates to CASSKGQPNTEAFF.

The chain employs TRBV5-4 and TRBJ2-7, with D possibly matching TRBD1 (6 bases). This CDR3 spans 15 amino acids. Between the trimmed V and J ends, which lost 0 bases and 1 base, there was a span of 11 bases. The germline V gene encodes CDR1 SGHNT and CDR2 YYREEE (reference sequence). The CDR3 DNA reads as TGTGCCAGCAGCTTGGAGCAGGGGCGGTCCTACGAGCAGTACTTC. Protein sequence: CASSLEQGRSYEQYF.

The chain carries TRBV4-3 and TRBJ2-1; D unclear. Germline CDR1 LGHNA, CDR2 YSLEER. The CDR3 sequence is 14 residues long. Trimming stripped 3 bases from V and 7 bases from J, with 13 bases between. The CDR3 DNA follows: TGCGCCAGCAGCCAGGCCGGGCCCAGGAATGAGCAGTTCTTC. Its protein product is CASSQAGPRNEQFF.

The chain couples TRBV12-3 or TRBV12-4 to TRBJ2-1; D gene ambiguous. This CDR3 region has 13 residues. V dropped 6 bases and J dropped 4 bases, with 10 bases sitting between them. CDR3 protein: CASSPSRYNEQFF. The CDR3 DNA follows: TGTGCCAGCAGCCCGTCGAGATACAATGAGCAGTTCTTC.

The chain couples TRBV4-3 to TRBJ1-5; 8 positions agree with TRBD1. The CDR3 has 16 amino acids. In germline, CDR1 is LGHNA, CDR2 YSLEER. Losses at the gene ends were 6 bases for V and 5 bases for J; bases not matched to a gene: 12. CDR3 in DNA: TGCGCCAGCAGAATCCCCGGACAGGGCCTCTATCAGCCCCAGCATTTT. It yields the protein CASRIPGQGLYQPQHF.

A single count supports this clone. This sequence joins TRBV5-1 and TRBJ2-7, with 12 bases identical to TRBD2. After removal of 3 bases from V and 2 bases from J, the junction contained 3 bases not matched to a gene. The CDR3 loop spans 15 amino acids. Germline CDR1 reads SGHRS; CDR2 reads YFSETQ. CDR3 sequence reads: CASSSGLAGPYEQYF. The CDR3, as DNA: TGCGCCAGCAGCTCGGGACTAGCGGGCCCCTACGAGCAGTACTTC.

In its sample, this clone was seen once. The J gene is TRBJ1-5, the V gene TRBV28; D not certain. The V end was cut by 5 bases, the J end by 3 bases, with 11 bases between. The CDR3 loop spans 14 amino acids. CDR1 and CDR2 (germline): MDHEN, SYDVKM. The DNA for the CDR3 is TGTGCCAGCAGTACCGACTGGGACAATCAGCCCCAGCATTTT. Its translation: CASSTDWDNQPQHF.

This chain uses TRBV11-2 with TRBJ1-1, with D possibly matching TRBD1 (5 bases). Deletions cut 5 bases from V and 5 bases from J, with 12 bases between. CDR3 length: 13 residues. Germline V CDR1 and CDR2: SGHAT, FQNNGV. CDR3 in DNA: TGTGCCAGCAGCGGCAGGGTCGAGACTGAAGCTTTCTTT. Amino acids: CASSGRVETEAFF.

This rearrangement joins TRBV25-1 to TRBJ1-1, with D possibly TRBD1 on 6 matching bases. Per germline, CDR1 MGHDK and CDR2 SYGVNS. The CDR3 sequence is 13 residues long. V lost 8 bases and J lost 5, with 15 bases in between. CDR3 in amino acids: CASAGQGRTEAFF. The CDR3 DNA reads TGTGCCAGCGCCGGGCAGGGGAGGACTGAAGCTTTCTTT.

The V gene is TRBV5-4, the J gene TRBJ2-3; no definite D call. Germline CDR1 reads SGHNT; CDR2 reads YYREEE (reference sequence). The V and J ends lost 3 bases and 4 bases respectively, with 12 bases between them. The CDR3 runs to 14 residues. This CDR3 is CASSSGPLADTQYF. Written as DNA, the CDR3 is TGTGCCAGCAGCTCGGGCCCGTTGGCAGATACGCAGTATTTT.

This chain links TRBV28 with TRBJ2-6; TRBD2 might be the D (6 bases). The CDR3 is 14 amino acids. V was cut by 6 bases and J by 1 base, with 7 bases left in between. Per the germline V gene, CDR1 is MDHEN and CDR2 is SYDVKM. This chain's CDR3 is CASSGSSGANVLTF. CDR3 DNA sequence: TGTGCCAGCAGCGGGAGTTCTGGGGCCAACGTCCTGACTTTC.

This clone has just one count. The chain links TRBV5-1 to TRBJ2-7, with 8 bases that match TRBD1. This CDR3 spans 15 amino acids. Germline V gives CDR1 SGHRS, CDR2 YFSETQ. Trimming cost V 4 bases and J 2 bases; bases outside gene matches: 8. For the CDR3, the DNA is TGCGCCAGCAGCCTAGGGACAGGCCACGCCTACGAGCAGTACTTC. Residues: CASSLGTGHAYEQYF.

The J gene is TRBJ1-6, the V gene TRBV7-2; D is uncertain. Germline assignment: CDR1 SGHTA and CDR2 FQGNSA. CDR3 length equals 12 residues. The V and J ends lost 1 base and 9 bases respectively, with 4 bases between them. The CDR3, as DNA: TGTGCCAGCAGCTTAGGCGCTTCACCCCTCCACTTT. This encodes CASSLGASPLHF.

The chain links TRBV5-4 to TRBJ2-7; either TRBD1 or TRBD2 may supply D (5 bases each). Germline CDR1 is SGHNT and CDR2 is YYREEE (reference sequence). This CDR3 contains 13 residues. Deletions cut 5 bases from V and 7 bases from J, with 16 bases between. CDR3 coding DNA: TGTGCCAGCAGTTCATACCGGGACCATGAGCAGTACTTC. This encodes CASSSYRDHEQYF. The complete variable domain, with remaining parts taken from reference TRBV5-4 and TRBJ2-7, reads ETGVTQSPTHLIKTRGQQVTLRCSSQSGHNTVSWYQQALGQGPQFIFQYYREEENGRGNFPPRFSGLQFPNYSSELNVNALELDDSALYLCASSSYRDHEQYFGPGTRLTVT.

The chain has TRBV7-2 and TRBJ1-1; tentative D call: TRBD1 (5 bases). The CDR3 has 16 amino acids. From germline, CDR1 is SGHTA and CDR2 FQGNSA. The germline V and J ends were trimmed by 5 bases and 0 bases, with 16 bases remaining between them. CDR3 DNA: TGTGCCAGCAGCCTAAGCCCGGGACCGATGAACACTGAAGCTTTCTTT. It is translated as CASSLSPGPMNTEAFF.

This chain uses TRBV2 with TRBJ2-7; perhaps TRBD1 as D (5 bases). CDR1 is SNHLY and CDR2 is FYNNEI in the germline V gene. This CDR3 is built from 16 residues. V was pared by 1 base and J by 7 bases, with 20 bases between. The CDR3 protein is CASSEGVAARKGEQYF. In DNA, the CDR3 is TGTGCCAGCAGTGAAGGGGTGGCGGCTAGAAAGGGGGAGCAGTACTTC.

This rearrangement joins TRBV29-1 to TRBJ2-2; TRBD2 aligns across 9 bases. Per the germline V gene, CDR1 is SQVTM and CDR2 is ANQGSEA. The CDR3 sequence is 14 residues long. V lost 4 bases and J lost 4; bases outside the gene matches: 4. The CDR3 nucleotides read TGCAGCGTTGGGGGACTAGCTAGCACCGGGGAGCTGTTTTTT. This translates into CSVGGLASTGELFF.

This clone came up many times. The rearrangement links TRBV20-1 to TRBJ2-2; D is uncertain. V was trimmed by 0 bases and J by 14 bases, leaving 10 bases between them. The CDR3 consists of 11 residues. The V gene's germline CDR1 is DFQATT and CDR2 SNEGSKA (reference sequence). This CDR3 reads CSARDGERLFF. The CDR3 region has the DNA TGCAGTGCTAGAGATGGGGAAAGACTGTTTTTT.

The rearrangement links TRBV7-2 to TRBJ1-4; D is ambiguous. The germline CDR1 and CDR2 sequences are SGHTA and FQGNSA. The V gene lost 5 bases and the J gene lost 7 bases, with 23 bases spanning the gap. The CDR3 has 17 residues. This CDR3 is CASSPGPPPDLLEKLFF. The CDR3 DNA reads as TGTGCCAGCAGCCCAGGACCCCCCCCCGATCTCCTTGAAAAACTGTTTTTT.

The V call is TRBV19, the J call TRBJ1-2; unclear D gene. Trimming removed 2 bases at V and 4 bases at J, with 14 bases between. The CDR3 length is 15 residues. The germline V gene has CDR1 LNHDA and CDR2 SQIVND (reference sequence). This chain's CDR3 is CASSIYEEAAYGYTF. The CDR3 coding sequence is TGTGCCAGTAGTATATACGAGGAGGCAGCCTATGGCTACACCTTC.

The chain combines TRBV7-9 with TRBJ2-1, with 7 bases lining up with TRBD2. V was pared by 4 bases and J by 10 bases, with 1 base of the junction left unmatched. CDR1 is SEHNR, CDR2 FQNEAQ, per germline (reference sequence). The CDR3 runs 11 residues. The CDR3 DNA follows: TGTGCCAGCAGCTGGGGAGGGGAGCAGTTCTTC. Translation: CASSWGGEQFF.